Presented here are 6 T cell receptor beta chains from one specimen sequenced in a study of Ad26.COV2.S vaccination and SARS-CoV-2 variants. This table comes from immunoSEQ multiplex PCR, and its TCRdb copy is limited to in-frame clones, with some not included. The data contain about 440,000 clones, around 91% of them singletons. Noted treatment: 15 to 20 received Ad26.COV2.S at low or high dose, single or two shots; roughly five received placebo; per-sample allocation not given. The investigators took samples on day 63 after the first vaccine or placebo injection. This sample comprised peripheral blood, obtained in a trial of Ad26.COV2.S vaccine versus placebo. The receptors here all came from a person aged 18-65 years who received the Ad26.COV2.S COVID-19 vaccine or a placebo.

This clone was counted a single time. The chain couples TRBV7-9 to TRBJ2-4; D is undetermined. The CDR3 covers 14 residues. V lost 2 bases, J lost 7 bases, and 12 bases lay in between. Germline lookup yields CDR1 SEHNR and CDR2 FQNEAQ (reference sequence). CDR3 loop: CASSLSGNTNIQYF. The CDR3 DNA reads TGTGCCAGCAGCTTATCTGGGAATACTAACATTCAGTACTTC.

This clone was recorded once. The genes are TRBV7-6 and TRBJ2-2, with D uncertain. CDR3 size: 12 residues. Per the germline V gene, CDR1 is SGHVS and CDR2 is FNYEAQ. V gave up 3 bases and J gave up 5 bases, with 4 bases separating them. This chain's CDR3 is CASSFGTGELFF. In DNA, the CDR3 is TGTGCCAGCAGCTTCGGAACCGGGGAGCTGTTTTTT.

This chain joins TRBV29-1 and TRBJ1-4; possibly TRBD1 for D (5 bases). V was pared by 6 bases and J by 7 bases, with 21 bases between. CDR3 size: 15 residues. Per germline, CDR1 SQVTM and CDR2 ANQGSEA. The CDR3, as DNA: TGCAGCGTAGCCAAGCCAGGGCCCCCGGTTGAAAAACTGTTTTTT. Translation gives CSVAKPGPPVEKLFF.

This chain links TRBV29-1 with TRBJ2-7; 7 nucleotides agree with TRBD1. The CDR3 covers 16 residues. V was pared by 2 bases and J by 3 bases, with 13 bases of the junction left unmatched. Germline loops: CDR1 SQVTM, CDR2 ANQGSEA. The CDR3 DNA is TGCAGCGTTGAAACCCAATCCCTACAGGGGAACTACGAGCAGTACTTC. Translation: CSVETQSLQGNYEQYF.

The V call is TRBV10-3, the J call TRBJ2-2, with 14 nucleotides matching TRBD2. The length of the CDR3 is 15 residues. The germline V gene has CDR1 ENHRY and CDR2 SYGVKD. J gave up 5 bases and V 6 bases, and 2 bases lay outside the gene matches. The CDR3 spells CAIRGLAGVTGELFF. CDR3 sequence (DNA): TGTGCCATCAGGGGACTAGCGGGGGTGACCGGGGAGCTGTTTTTT.

The chain combines TRBV5-6 with TRBJ2-1, with 10 bases lining up with TRBD2. CDR1 and CDR2 from the germline V gene are SGHDT and YYEEEE. V gave up 5 bases and J gave up 0 bases; unmatched junction bases: 8. The CDR3 extends over 17 amino acids. CDR3 DNA: TGTGCCAGCAGTCCCTGGACTAGCGGTGGCTCCTACAATGAGCAGTTCTTC. This translates into CASSPWTSGGSYNEQFF.